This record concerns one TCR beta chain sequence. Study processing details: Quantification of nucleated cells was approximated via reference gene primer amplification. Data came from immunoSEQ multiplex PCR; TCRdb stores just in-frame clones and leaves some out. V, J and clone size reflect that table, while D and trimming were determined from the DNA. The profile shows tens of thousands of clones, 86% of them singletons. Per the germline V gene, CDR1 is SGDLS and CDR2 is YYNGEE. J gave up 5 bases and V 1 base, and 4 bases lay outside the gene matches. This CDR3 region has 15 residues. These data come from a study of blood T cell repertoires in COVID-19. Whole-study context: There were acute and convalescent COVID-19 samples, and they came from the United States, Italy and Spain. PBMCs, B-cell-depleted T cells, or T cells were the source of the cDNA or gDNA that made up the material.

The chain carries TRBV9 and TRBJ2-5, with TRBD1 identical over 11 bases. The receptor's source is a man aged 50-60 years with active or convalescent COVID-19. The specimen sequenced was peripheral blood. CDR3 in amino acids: CASSVRRDRGETQYF. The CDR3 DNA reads TGTGCCAGCAGCGTACGAAGGGACAGGGGGGAGACCCAGTACTTC.